The next 10 T cell receptor beta chains were all read from a single sample in a study of technical replicates of blood from a few donors. Assay: immunoSEQ multiplex PCR; the TCRdb copy retains only in-frame clones and omits some. The data hold approximately 58,000 clones, with about 86% observed a single time. The sequenced material came from PBMCs. The receptors come from a human donor in good health. Some clones in this sample may be carry-over from other donors' samples.

The V and J genes are TRBV4-1 and TRBJ1-5, with 8 bases matching TRBD1. The V gene's germline CDR1 is MGHRA and CDR2 YSYEKL. This CDR3 is built from 14 residues. The V and J ends lost 1 base and 7 bases, in that order; junction bases with no gene match: 3. The chain's CDR3 is CASSQGTGLQPQHF. The CDR3 bases are TGCGCCAGCAGCCAAGGGACAGGGCTACAGCCCCAGCATTTT.

V gene TRBV4-2 combines with J gene TRBJ2-7; 7 nucleotides match TRBD2. CDR3 size: 14 residues. The V and J ends lost 1 base and 5 bases, in that order; junction bases with no gene match: 5. Germline lookup yields CDR1 LGHNA and CDR2 YNFKEQ. CDR3 nucleotide sequence: TGTGCCAGCAGCCAAGGGGGAGGGGAAGACGAGCAGTACTTC. Amino acid sequence: CASSQGGGEDEQYF.

CDR3 sequence (DNA): TGTGCCAGCAGCTCCGACAGCTATGGCTACACCTTC. It yields the protein CASSSDSYGYTF. The gene calls are TRBV5-6 and TRBJ1-2; TRBD1 might be the D (5 bases). The V gene lost 3 bases and the J gene lost 4 bases, with 7 bases spanning the gap. The CDR3 spans 12 residues. Germline CDR1 reads SGHDT; CDR2 reads YYEEEE.

The genes are TRBV5-1 and TRBJ2-1, with a possible D match to TRBD2 (6 bases). V was pared by 1 base and J by 2 bases, with 13 bases between. Germline V lookup: CDR1 SGHRS, CDR2 YFSETQ. The length of the CDR3 is 16 residues. CDR3 DNA: TGCGCCAGCAGCTTGATCGTACGCGGGGCCTACAATGAGCAGTTCTTC. As protein: CASSLIVRGAYNEQFF.

This chain uses TRBV7-2 with TRBJ2-7, with a possible D match to TRBD1 (6 bases). V was trimmed by 1 base and J by 4 bases, leaving 14 bases between them. The CDR3 consists of 15 residues. The germline V gene has CDR1 SGHTA and CDR2 FQGNSA. This chain's CDR3 is CASSLGQGTSYEQYF. For the CDR3, the DNA is TGTGCCAGCAGCTTAGGGCAGGGGACGAGTTACGAGCAGTACTTC.

This clone appeared once. The chain joins TRBV9 to TRBJ2-2; 7 bases are a match to TRBD2. Germline V gene lookup returns CDR1 SGDLS and CDR2 YYNGEE. The CDR3 runs 13 residues. J lost 4 bases, V lost 4 bases, and 1 base had no gene match. CDR3 sequence reads: CASSPGGTGELFF. The CDR3 DNA follows: TGTGCCAGCAGCCCGGGGGGCACCGGGGAGCTGTTTTTT.

The V gene is TRBV6-1, the J gene TRBJ1-2, with TRBD1 matching 8 bases. Unmatched junction bases numbered 4, after V lost 5 bases and J lost 8 bases. The CDR3 contains 12 residues. Germline CDR1 MNHNS, CDR2 SASEGT. The CDR3 DNA follows: TGTGCCAGCAGTTTCCGACAGGGGGGCTACACCTTC. The encoded protein is CASSFRQGGYTF.

This chain joins TRBV12-5 and TRBJ1-1; D may be TRBD1 (5 bases). The germline V and J ends were trimmed by 8 bases and 4 bases, with 14 bases remaining between them. CDR1 LGHNT and CDR2 FRNRAP come from the germline V gene. CDR3 length equals 13 residues. CDR3 nucleotide sequence: TGTGCTAGTTCTTGGCAGGGTGTCACTGAAGCTTTCTTT. Protein: CASSWQGVTEAFF.

The rearrangement uses TRBV6-1 and TRBJ2-1, with a possible D match to TRBD1 (5 bases). Germline CDR1 is MNHNS and CDR2 is SASEGT. V lost 2 bases and J lost 3, with 11 bases in between. The CDR3 covers 15 residues. CDR3 nucleotide sequence: TGTGCCAGCAGTGAATTAGGCAGGGTCTACAATGAGCAGTTCTTC. Encoded protein: CASSELGRVYNEQFF.

The chain recombines TRBV7-9 with TRBJ2-5, with 11 bases identical to TRBD1. J gave up 4 bases and V 3 bases, and 7 bases lay outside the gene matches. Germline V CDR1 and CDR2: SEHNR, FQNEAQ (reference sequence). The CDR3 contains 16 residues. The CDR3 nucleotides read TGTGCCAGCAGCTTTTGGACAGGGGGCATTTTAGAGACCCAGTACTTC. Residues: CASSFWTGGILETQYF.